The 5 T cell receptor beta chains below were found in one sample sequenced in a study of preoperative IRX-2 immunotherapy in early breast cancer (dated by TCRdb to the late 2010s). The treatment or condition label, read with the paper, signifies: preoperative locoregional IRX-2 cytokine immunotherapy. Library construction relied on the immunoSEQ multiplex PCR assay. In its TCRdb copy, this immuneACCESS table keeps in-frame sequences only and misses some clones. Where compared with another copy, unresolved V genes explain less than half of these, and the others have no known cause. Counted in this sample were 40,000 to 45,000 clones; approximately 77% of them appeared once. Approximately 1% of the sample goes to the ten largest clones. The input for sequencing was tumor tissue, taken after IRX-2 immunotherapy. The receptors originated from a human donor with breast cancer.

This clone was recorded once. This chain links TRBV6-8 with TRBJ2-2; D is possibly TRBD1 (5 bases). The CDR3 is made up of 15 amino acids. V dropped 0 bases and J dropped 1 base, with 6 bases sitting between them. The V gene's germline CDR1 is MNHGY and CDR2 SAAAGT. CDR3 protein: CASSYSQGNTGELFF. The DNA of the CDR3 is TGTGCCAGCAGTTACTCCCAGGGGAACACCGGGGAGCTGTTTTTT.

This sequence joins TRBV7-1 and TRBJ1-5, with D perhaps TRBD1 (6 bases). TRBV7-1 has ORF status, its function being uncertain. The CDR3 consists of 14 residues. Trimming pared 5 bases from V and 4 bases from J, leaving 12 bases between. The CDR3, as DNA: TGTGCCAGCAGCCGGGAGGGGACAAATCAGCCCCAGCATTTT. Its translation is CASSREGTNQPQHF.

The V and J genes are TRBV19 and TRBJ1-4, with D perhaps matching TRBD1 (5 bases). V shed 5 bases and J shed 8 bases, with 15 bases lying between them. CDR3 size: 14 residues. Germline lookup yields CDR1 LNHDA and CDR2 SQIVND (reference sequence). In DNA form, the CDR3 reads TGTGCCAGTAGTTCCCTCGGGGGGGGAGAAAAACTGTTTTTT. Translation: CASSSLGGGEKLFF.

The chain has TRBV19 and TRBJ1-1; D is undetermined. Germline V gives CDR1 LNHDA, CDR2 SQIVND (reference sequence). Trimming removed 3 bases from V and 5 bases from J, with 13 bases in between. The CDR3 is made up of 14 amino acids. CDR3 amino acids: CASSISLVRTEAFF. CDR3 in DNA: TGTGCCAGTAGTATTAGCCTCGTGAGAACTGAAGCTTTCTTT.

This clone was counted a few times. The CDR3 reads CAISESRPREQYF. DNA for the CDR3: TGTGCCATCAGTGAGTCCCGCCCCCGTGAGCAGTACTTC. The V gene is TRBV10-3, the J gene TRBJ2-7; D is unclear. Germline CDR1 reads ENHRY; CDR2 reads SYGVKD. This CDR3 is 13 amino acids long. Trimming removed 0 bases at V and 7 bases at J, with 10 bases between.